The T cell receptor (beta chain) under discussion was sequenced for a study of blood T cell repertoires in COVID-19. Germline V lookup: CDR1 SGHRS, CDR2 YFSETQ. This CDR3 is 12 amino acids long. Method: immunoSEQ multiplex PCR; TCRdb's copy keeps in-frame clones and lacks some. This table holds roughly 260,000 clones, about nine tenths found once. About this clone: One junction end disagrees with the germline gene, perhaps due to a read error.

This clonotype was obtained from a man between 35 and 55 years old who had recovered from COVID-19. The V call is TRBV5-1, the J call TRBJ2-7, with a weak D call TRBD1 (6 bases). Sample: peripheral blood. DNA of the CDR3: TGCGCCAGCAGCCCCCTGGACAGCCTCCATGACTTC. This translates into CASSPLDSLHDF.